Below are 20 T cell receptor beta chains sequenced from a single sample in a study of blood T cell repertoires in COVID-19. The protocol was immunoSEQ multiplex PCR, while the TCRdb copy is restricted to in-frame clones and leaves out a portion. The sample has about 47,000 clones; about four fifths are singletons. The sequenced sample was peripheral blood. These TCRs come from a man aged 50-60 years with acute or convalescent COVID-19.

There are a few counts of this clone. The chain uses TRBV28 and TRBJ1-5, with D uncertain. Per germline, CDR1 MDHEN and CDR2 SYDVKM. The V and J ends lost 1 base and 5 bases respectively, with 3 bases between them. The CDR3 loop spans 12 amino acids. CDR3 nucleotides: TGTGCCAGCAGTTTATCGTATCAGCCCCAGCATTTT. This translates into CASSLSYQPQHF.

The CDR3 DNA sequence: TGTGCCAGCAGCATTGGACAGGGGTTCTCTGGAAACACCATATATTTT. Translated: CASSIGQGFSGNTIYF. V gene TRBV7-8 combines with J gene TRBJ1-3; 9 positions match TRBD1. Germline V gene data show CDR1 as SGHVS and CDR2 as FQNEAQ. The V and J ends lost 5 bases and 0 bases, in that order; junction bases with no gene match: 5. This CDR3 spans 16 amino acids.

The V gene is TRBV7-3, the J gene TRBJ2-3; D ambiguous. Germline V gene sequence: CDR1 SGHTA, CDR2 FQGTGA. V was shortened by 5 bases and J by 6 bases, with 15 bases between the two germline ends. This CDR3 contains 14 residues. The CDR3 loop is CASSRDVVPDTQYF. The CDR3 bases are TGTGCCAGCAGCAGAGATGTTGTTCCCGATACGCAGTATTTT.

The J gene is TRBJ2-3, the V gene TRBV9; 10 bases are a match to TRBD2. The CDR3 has 18 residues. J lost 1 base, V lost 0 bases, and 8 bases had no gene match. The germline gives CDR1 SGDLS, CDR2 YYNGEE. The CDR3 spells CASSVDPRAGGGTDTQYF. DNA for the CDR3: TGTGCCAGCAGCGTAGACCCAAGAGCGGGGGGGGGCACAGATACGCAGTATTTT.

This chain connects TRBV24-1 to TRBJ2-2; 9 bases match TRBD1. The CDR3 contains 14 residues. After removal of 12 bases from V and 4 bases from J, the junction contained 8 bases not matched to a gene. Germline CDR1 and CDR2: KGHDR and SFDVKD. The CDR3 nucleotides are TGTGCCTCGAGCGGGACAGGGAGCACCGGGGAGCTGTTTTTT. Amino acids: CASSGTGSTGELFF.

This clone was seen once. The genes are TRBV6-1 and TRBJ2-7; D possibly corresponds to TRBD1 (7 bases). V was pared by 0 bases and J by 4 bases, with 10 bases between. This CDR3 has 14 residues. CDR1 and CDR2 (germline): MNHNS, SASEGT. CDR3 region: CASSEAPGGYEQYF. The CDR3 coding sequence is TGTGCCAGCAGTGAAGCGCCAGGGGGGTACGAGCAGTACTTC.

A few counts support this clone. The rearrangement joins TRBV6-5 to TRBJ1-5; 7 nucleotides align to TRBD1. This CDR3 has 15 amino acids. The germline V gene has CDR1 MNHEY and CDR2 SVGAGI. The V segment lost 6 bases and the J segment 5 bases; nucleotides outside the gene matches: 10. The DNA for the CDR3 is TGTGCCAGCAGGCGACAGGGAACGGTTTATCAGCCCCAGCATTTT. It encodes CASRRQGTVYQPQHF.

The rearrangement joins TRBV10-2 to TRBJ2-7; 8 positions match TRBD2. Germline CDR1 is WSHSY and CDR2 is SAAADI. V was clipped by 0 bases and J by 4 bases; unmatched bases: 8. The length of the CDR3 is 16 residues. The CDR3 DNA follows: TGCGCCAGCAGTGAGTCGATAGGGCGGGAGGTTTACGAGCAGTACTTC. Its translation: CASSESIGREVYEQYF.

The chain combines TRBV9 with TRBJ2-3; no reliable D call. Trimming stripped 4 bases from V and 4 bases from J, with 13 bases between. The CDR3 sequence is 14 residues long. Germline V gene lookup returns CDR1 SGDLS and CDR2 YYNGEE. The CDR3 here is CASSPSQLADTQYF. DNA of the CDR3: TGTGCCAGCAGCCCATCCCAGTTGGCAGATACGCAGTATTTT.

The chain employs TRBV2 and TRBJ1-1; the D is unclear. V was pared by 6 bases and J by 1 base, with 6 bases between. Germline CDR1 reads SNHLY; CDR2 reads FYNNEI. CDR3 size: 12 residues. The CDR3, as DNA: TGTGCCAGCAGGGACTCGAACACTGAAGCTTTCTTT. It translates to CASRDSNTEAFF.

The sample holds one count of this clone. The rearrangement uses TRBV9 and TRBJ1-1; a weak D match, TRBD1 (6 bases). This CDR3 comprises 14 residues. The germline CDR1 and CDR2 sequences are SGDLS and YYNGEE. The V gene lost 7 bases and the J gene lost 0 bases, with 13 bases spanning the gap. The CDR3: CASSVDRLNTEAFF. The DNA of the CDR3 is TGTGCCAGCTCGGTAGACAGGTTGAACACTGAAGCTTTCTTT.

The gene calls are TRBV6-5 and TRBJ1-2; 9 nucleotides match TRBD1. Germline V gene lookup returns CDR1 MNHEY and CDR2 SVGAGI. V shed 6 bases and J 0 bases; nucleotides not matched to a gene: 5. The CDR3 covers 15 residues. CDR3: CASRGQGDTNYGYTF. For the CDR3, the DNA is TGTGCCAGCAGGGGACAGGGCGATACTAACTATGGCTACACCTTC.

The chain links TRBV10-1 to TRBJ1-4; 8 bases are shared with TRBD1. V dropped 2 bases and J dropped 7; count of bases not matched to a gene: 6. Looked up from germline, CDR1 is WNHNN and CDR2 is SYGVQD (reference sequence). The CDR3 extends over 15 amino acids. The CDR3 here is CASSENRGSREKLFF. The CDR3 bases are TGCGCCAGCAGTGAGAACAGGGGGAGTCGTGAAAAACTGTTTTTT.

This rearrangement joins TRBV19 to TRBJ1-4, with D perhaps matching TRBD1 (5 bases). Germline lookup yields CDR1 LNHDA and CDR2 SQIVND (reference sequence). Trimming cost V 6 bases and J 0 bases, with 14 bases left between them. This CDR3 region has 16 residues. The CDR3 DNA reads TGTGCCAGTAGGAAGCAGGGCTTTGCAACTAATGAAAAACTGTTTTTT. Protein sequence: CASRKQGFATNEKLFF. The full variable domain, rest sourced from reference TRBV19 and TRBJ1-4, is DGGITQSPKYLFRKEGQNVTLSCEQNLNHDAMYWYRQDPGQGLRLIYYSQIVNDFQKGDIAEGYSVSREKKESFPLTVTSAQKNPTAFYLCASRKQGFATNEKLFFGSGTQLSVL.

The V gene is TRBV5-1, the J gene TRBJ1-4; 7 positions match TRBD1. The CDR3 totals 14 residues. V lost 0 bases and J lost 4; bases outside the gene matches: 0. Germline V lookup: CDR1 SGHRS, CDR2 YFSETQ. This chain's CDR3 is CASSLGDSNEKLFF. CDR3 sequence (DNA): TGCGCCAGCAGCTTGGGGGACAGTAATGAAAAACTGTTTTTT.

The count of this clone is one. The chain joins TRBV19 to TRBJ1-3; D gene ambiguous. The germline V gene encodes CDR1 LNHDA and CDR2 SQIVND (reference sequence). Between the trimmed V and J ends, which lost 7 bases and 0 bases, there was a span of 16 bases. CDR3 length: 16 amino acids. CDR3 amino acids: CASTPTRVISGNTIYF. DNA for the CDR3: TGTGCCAGTACCCCGACCCGGGTTATCTCTGGAAACACCATATATTTT.

This sequence joins TRBV24-1 and TRBJ2-1; the match to TRBD2 covers 9 bases. The length of the CDR3 is 16 residues. Germline V gene data show CDR1 as KGHDR and CDR2 as SFDVKD. Trimming took 4 bases from V and 4 from J; bases not matched to a gene: 7. The CDR3 spells CATSDPSGRHYNEQFF. The CDR3 coding sequence is TGTGCCACCAGTGACCCCAGCGGGAGGCATTACAATGAGCAGTTCTTC.

The chain joins TRBV7-9 to TRBJ1-4, with TRBD1 matching over 9 bases. The CDR3 consists of 15 residues. CDR1 and CDR2 from the germline V gene are SEHNR and FQNEAQ (reference sequence). Trimming removed 2 bases from V and 7 bases from J; junction bases left unmatched: 5. CDR3 in amino acids: CASSLLGQGIEKLFF. In DNA, the CDR3 is TGTGCCAGCAGCTTACTCGGACAGGGGATTGAAAAACTGTTTTTT.

This chain links TRBV3-1 (or the pseudogene TRBV3-2) with TRBJ2-2; 13 positions agree with TRBD2. The CDR3 length is 16 residues. Germline loops: CDR1 LGHDT, CDR2 YNNKEL (reference sequence). The junction had 7 bases not matched to a gene; V was cut back by 3 bases and J by 9 bases. The chain's CDR3 is CASSQAPGLAGRELFF. The CDR3 DNA reads TGTGCCAGCAGCCAGGCACCGGGACTAGCGGGAAGGGAGCTGTTTTTT.

The chain has TRBV19 and TRBJ1-1; no definite D call. Germline-derived CDR1 and CDR2 are LNHDA and SQIVND (reference sequence). This CDR3 is 13 amino acids long. V lost 6 bases and J 4 bases, leaving 12 bases between the germline ends. DNA of the CDR3: TGTGCCAGTAGCACCGTGGAGGGCACTGAAGCTTTCTTT. Encoded protein: CASSTVEGTEAFF.